This T cell receptor beta chain was recorded in a study of T-cell reconstitution after alpha-beta-depleted transplantation in children. Findings of the study overall: The study reportedly traced alpha-beta T cells about two months after transplant to several hundred expanded graft clones.

Germline V gene lookup returns CDR1 MDHEN and CDR2 SYDVKM. This CDR3 comprises 13 residues. Trimming removed 8 bases at V and 7 bases at J, with 15 bases between. By share, this clonotype ranks as medium-sized. Its antigen is unidentified. Unique molecular identifiers were built into the TCRbeta library. In TCRdb, the PCR reads were re-called with MiXCR into one record per CDR3 protein. The sample records around 18,000 distinct CDR3 sequences, around 5% being singletons. This rearrangement joins TRBV28 to TRBJ2-1; D possibly corresponds to TRBD2 (6 bases). The TCR originated in a boy aged 5-17 years with acute lymphoblastic leukemia, due to receive a stem cell transplant. The starting material was PBMCs, obtained before TCRalphabeta/CD19-depleted stem cell transplant. The CDR3 loop reads CASVEGLLNEQFF. CDR3 nucleotide sequence: TGTGCCAGCGTGGAGGGGTTGCTTAATGAGCAGTTCTTC.